Here is one TCR beta chain with its context. Germline V gene sequence: CDR1 LNHNV, CDR2 YYDKDF (reference sequence). This CDR3 is built from 18 residues. Trimming stripped 1 base from V and 6 bases from J, with 21 bases between. Profiling relied on immunoSEQ multiplex PCR, and the TCRdb table lists in-frame clones only, not all of them. This table holds hundreds of thousands of clones, 88% found once. This sample was taken from a study of Ad26.COV2.S vaccination and SARS-CoV-2 variants. Documented treatment: roughly 20 received Ad26.COV2.S at low or high dose, single or two shots; about 5 received placebo; per-sample allocation not given. All samples were drawn on day 63, counting from the first vaccine or placebo injection.

This chain uses TRBV15 with TRBJ1-4; D not certain. The material sequenced was peripheral blood, taken in a trial of Ad26.COV2.S vaccine versus placebo. The receptor was isolated from a person aged 18-65 years who received the Ad26.COV2.S COVID-19 vaccine or a placebo. The CDR3 DNA follows: TGTGCCACCAGCAGAGCTAGTGTATGGACCGGACGGGATGAAAAACTGTTTTTT. Protein product: CATSRASVWTGRDEKLFF.